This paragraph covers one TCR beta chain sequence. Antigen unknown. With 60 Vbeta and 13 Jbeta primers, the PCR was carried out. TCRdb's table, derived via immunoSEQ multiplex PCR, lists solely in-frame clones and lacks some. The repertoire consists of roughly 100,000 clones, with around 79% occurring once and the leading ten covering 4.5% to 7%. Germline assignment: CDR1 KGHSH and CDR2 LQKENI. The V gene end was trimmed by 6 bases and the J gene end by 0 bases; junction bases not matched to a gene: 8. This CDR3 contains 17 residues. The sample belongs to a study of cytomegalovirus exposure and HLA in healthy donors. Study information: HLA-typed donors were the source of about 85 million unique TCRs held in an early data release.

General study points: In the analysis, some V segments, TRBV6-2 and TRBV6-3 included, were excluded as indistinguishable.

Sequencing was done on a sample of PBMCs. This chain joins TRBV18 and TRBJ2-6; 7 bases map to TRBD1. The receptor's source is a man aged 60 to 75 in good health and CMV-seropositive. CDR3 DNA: TGTGCCAGCTCCCCAAACAGGGGAAGCTCTGGGGCCAACGTCCTGACTTTC. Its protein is CASSPNRGSSGANVLTF. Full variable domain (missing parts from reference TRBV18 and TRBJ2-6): NAGVMQNPRHLVRRRGQEARLRCSPMKGHSHVYWYRQLPEEGLKFMVYLQKENIIDESGMPKERFSAEFPKEGPSILRIQQVVRGDSAAYFCASSPNRGSSGANVLTFGAGSRLTVL.